The source of this T cell receptor beta chain is a study of monozygotic twins with inflammatory bowel disease. A total RNA quantity of about 4,000 ng went into each TCR library. UMIs that included a 6-nucleotide sample barcode were added by template switching, which took place during cDNA synthesis. TCRdb reprocessed the 5' RACE reads and reports one entry per CDR3 protein, with no DNA. This repertoire includes tens of thousands of distinct CDR3 sequences. Researchers isolated total RNA from whole blood without sorting T cells. This CDR3 spans 18 amino acids. Germline values: CDR1 MNHNS, CDR2 SASEGT. Material for sequencing was blood. The gene calls are TRBV6-1 and TRBJ2-3; checking the TCRdb D call of TRBD2 is not possible without DNA. The sequence was collected from a human donor with ulcerative colitis or Crohn's disease, or a healthy co-twin of an affected twin (not recorded which). CDR3 sequence: CASSVRPTLAGDRDTQYF.